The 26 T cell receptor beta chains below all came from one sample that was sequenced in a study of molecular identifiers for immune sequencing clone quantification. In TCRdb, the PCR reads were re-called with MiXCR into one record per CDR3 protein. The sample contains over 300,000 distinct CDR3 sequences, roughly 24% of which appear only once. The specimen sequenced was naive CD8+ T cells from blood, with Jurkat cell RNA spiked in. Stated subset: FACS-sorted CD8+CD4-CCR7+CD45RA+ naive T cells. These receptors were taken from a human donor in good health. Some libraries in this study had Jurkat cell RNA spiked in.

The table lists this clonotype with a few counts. Here the CDR3 reads CASSPETGETEAFF. DNA of the CDR3: TGTGCCAGCAGTCCTGAGACAGGGGAGACTGAAGCTTTCTTT. The chain employs TRBV12-3 or TRBV12-4 and TRBJ1-1; 8 bases line up with TRBD1. J lost 5 bases, V lost 5 bases, and 7 bases had no gene match. The CDR3 consists of 14 residues.

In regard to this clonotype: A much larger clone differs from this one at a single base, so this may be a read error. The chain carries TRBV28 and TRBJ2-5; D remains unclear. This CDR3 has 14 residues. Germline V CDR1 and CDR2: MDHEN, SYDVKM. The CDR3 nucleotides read TGTGCCAGCAGTTTCACGTTTATCGCAGAGACCCAGTGCTTC. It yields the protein CASSFTFIAETQCF.

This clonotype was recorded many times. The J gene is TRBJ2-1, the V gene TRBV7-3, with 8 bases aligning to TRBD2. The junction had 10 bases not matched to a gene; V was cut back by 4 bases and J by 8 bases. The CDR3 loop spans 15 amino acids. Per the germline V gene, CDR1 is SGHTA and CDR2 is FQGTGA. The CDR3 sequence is CASSSVVSGIDEQFF. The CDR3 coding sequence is TGTGCCAGCAGCTCAGTGGTTAGCGGGATCGATGAGCAGTTCTTC.

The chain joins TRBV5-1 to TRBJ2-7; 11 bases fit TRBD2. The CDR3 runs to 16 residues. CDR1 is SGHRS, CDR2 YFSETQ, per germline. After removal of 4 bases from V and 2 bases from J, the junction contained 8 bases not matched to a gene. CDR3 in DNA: TGCGCCAGCAGCCCAGGGATGACTAGCGGGACCTACGAGCAGTACTTC. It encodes CASSPGMTSGTYEQYF. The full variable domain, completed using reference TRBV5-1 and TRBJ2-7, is KAGVTQTPRYLIKTRGQQVTLSCSPISGHRSVSWYQQTPGQGLQFLFEYFSETQRNKGNFPGRFSGRQFSNSRSEMNVSTLELGDSALYLCASSPGMTSGTYEQYFGPGTRLTVT.

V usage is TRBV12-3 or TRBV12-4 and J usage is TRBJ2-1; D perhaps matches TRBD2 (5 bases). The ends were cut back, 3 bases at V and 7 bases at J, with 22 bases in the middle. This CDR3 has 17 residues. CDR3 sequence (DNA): TGTGCCAGCAGTTTCTCCCCTCTAGCAACCATGGAGAATGAGCAGTTCTTC. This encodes CASSFSPLATMENEQFF.

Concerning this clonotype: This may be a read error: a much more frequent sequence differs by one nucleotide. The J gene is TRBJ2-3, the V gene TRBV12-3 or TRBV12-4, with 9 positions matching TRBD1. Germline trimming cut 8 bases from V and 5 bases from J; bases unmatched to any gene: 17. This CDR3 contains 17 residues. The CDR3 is CASGPIVAGQGVDTQYF. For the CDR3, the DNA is TGTGCCAGCGGTCCAATAGTCGCGGGACAGGGTGTAGATACGCAGTATTTT.

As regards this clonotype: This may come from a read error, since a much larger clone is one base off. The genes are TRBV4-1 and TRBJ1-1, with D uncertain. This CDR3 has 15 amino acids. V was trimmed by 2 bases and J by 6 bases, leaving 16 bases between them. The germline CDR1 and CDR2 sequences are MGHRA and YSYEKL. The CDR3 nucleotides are TGCGCCAGCAGCCAACGGACGAGTCCGGCGGCTGAAGCTTTCTTT. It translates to CASSQRTSPAAEAFF.

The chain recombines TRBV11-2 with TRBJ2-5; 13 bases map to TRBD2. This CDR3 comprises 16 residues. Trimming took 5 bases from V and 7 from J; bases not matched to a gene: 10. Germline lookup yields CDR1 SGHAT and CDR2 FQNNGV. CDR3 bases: TGTGCCAGCAGCCCAGGACTAGCGGGAGTGGTGGGGACCCAGTACTTC. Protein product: CASSPGLAGVVGTQYF.

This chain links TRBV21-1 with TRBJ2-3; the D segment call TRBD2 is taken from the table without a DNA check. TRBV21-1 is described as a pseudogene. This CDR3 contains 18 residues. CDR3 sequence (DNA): TGTGCCAGCAGCAAAGGCGGAGGTTTAGGCGGAGCCACAGATACGCAGTATTTT. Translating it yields CASSKGGGLGGATDTQYF.

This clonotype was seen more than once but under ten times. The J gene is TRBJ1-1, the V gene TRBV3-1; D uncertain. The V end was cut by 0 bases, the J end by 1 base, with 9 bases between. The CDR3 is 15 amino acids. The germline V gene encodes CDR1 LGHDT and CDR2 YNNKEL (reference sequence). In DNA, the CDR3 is TGTGCCAGCAGCCAAGAGGCCGACCAGAACACTGAAGCTTTCTTT. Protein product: CASSQEADQNTEAFF.

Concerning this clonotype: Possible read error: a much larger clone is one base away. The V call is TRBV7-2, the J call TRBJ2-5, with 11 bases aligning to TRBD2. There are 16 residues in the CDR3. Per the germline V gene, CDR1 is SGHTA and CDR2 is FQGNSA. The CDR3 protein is CASSPRTSGYQEPQYF. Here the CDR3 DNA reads TGTGCCAGCAGCCCCCGGACTAGCGGGTACCAAGAGCCCCAGTACTTC. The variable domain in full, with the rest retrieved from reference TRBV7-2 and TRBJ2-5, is GAGVSQSPSNKVTEKGKDVELRCDPISGHTALYWYRQSLGQGLEFLIYFQGNSAPDKSGLPSDRFSAERTGGSVSTLTIQRTQQEDSAVYLCASSPRTSGYQEPQYFGPGTRLLVL.

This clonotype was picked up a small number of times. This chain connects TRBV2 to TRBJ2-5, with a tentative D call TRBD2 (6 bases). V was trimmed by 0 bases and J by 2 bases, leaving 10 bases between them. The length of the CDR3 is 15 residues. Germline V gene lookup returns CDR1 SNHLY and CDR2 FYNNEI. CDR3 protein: CASSEAPGGQETQYF. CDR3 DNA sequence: TGTGCCAGCAGTGAAGCGCCTGGGGGGCAAGAGACCCAGTACTTC.

The DNA of the CDR3 is TGTGCCAGCAGCCCGAGGGAAGATTATGGCTACACCTTC. It yields the protein CASSPREDYGYTF. V usage is TRBV6-6 and J usage is TRBJ1-2; no clear D gene. Germline lookup yields CDR1 MNHNY and CDR2 SVGAGI (reference sequence). Between the trimmed V and J ends, which lost 6 bases and 5 bases, there was a span of 13 bases. The CDR3 sequence is 13 residues long.

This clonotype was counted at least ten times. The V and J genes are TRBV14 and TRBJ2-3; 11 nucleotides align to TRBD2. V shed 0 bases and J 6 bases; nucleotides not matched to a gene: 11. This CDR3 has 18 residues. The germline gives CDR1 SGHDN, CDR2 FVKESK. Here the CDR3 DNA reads TGTGCCAGCAGCCAAGATTGGTCCCTAGCGGGAGGCTGGGATACGCAGTATTTT. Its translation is CASSQDWSLAGGWDTQYF. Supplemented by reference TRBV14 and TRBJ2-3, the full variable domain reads EAGVTQFPSHSVIEKGQTVTLRCDPISGHDNLYWYRRVMGKEIKFLLHFVKESKQDESGMPNNRFLAERTGGTYSTLKVQPAELEDSGVYFCASSQDWSLAGGWDTQYFGPGTRLTVL.

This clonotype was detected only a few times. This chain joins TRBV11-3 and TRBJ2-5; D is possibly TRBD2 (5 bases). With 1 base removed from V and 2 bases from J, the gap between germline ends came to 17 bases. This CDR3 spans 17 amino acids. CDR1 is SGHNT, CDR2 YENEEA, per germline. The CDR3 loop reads CASSLGIGSESQETQYF. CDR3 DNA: TGTGCCAGCAGCTTAGGTATAGGTAGCGAGAGTCAAGAGACCCAGTACTTC.

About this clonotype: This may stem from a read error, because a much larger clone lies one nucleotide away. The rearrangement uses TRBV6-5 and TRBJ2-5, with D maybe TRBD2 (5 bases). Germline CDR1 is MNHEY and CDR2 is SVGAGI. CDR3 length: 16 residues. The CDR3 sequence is CASSHSATSGKETQYF. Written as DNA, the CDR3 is TGTGCCAGCAGTCACTCCGCGACAAGCGGTAAAGAGACCCAGTACTTC.

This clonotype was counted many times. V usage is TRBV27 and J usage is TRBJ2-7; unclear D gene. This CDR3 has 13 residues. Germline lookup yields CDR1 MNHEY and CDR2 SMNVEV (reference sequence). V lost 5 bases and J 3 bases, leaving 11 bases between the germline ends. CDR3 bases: TGTGCCAGCAGTCCGCAACCCTACTACGAGCAGTACTTC. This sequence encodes CASSPQPYYEQYF.

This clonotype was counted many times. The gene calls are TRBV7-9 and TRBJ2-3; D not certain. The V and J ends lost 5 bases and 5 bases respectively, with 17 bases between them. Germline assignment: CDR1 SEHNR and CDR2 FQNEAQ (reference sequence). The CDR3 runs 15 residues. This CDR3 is CASSETTTTQDTQYF. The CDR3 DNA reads TGTGCCAGCAGCGAGACCACGACCACACAAGATACGCAGTATTTT.

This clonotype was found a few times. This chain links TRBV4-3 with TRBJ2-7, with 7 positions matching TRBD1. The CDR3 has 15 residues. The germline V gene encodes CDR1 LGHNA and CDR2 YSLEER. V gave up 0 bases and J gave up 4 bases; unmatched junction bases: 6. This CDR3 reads CASSQDSDRAYEQYF. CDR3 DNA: TGCGCCAGCAGCCAAGATTCAGACAGGGCTTACGAGCAGTACTTC.

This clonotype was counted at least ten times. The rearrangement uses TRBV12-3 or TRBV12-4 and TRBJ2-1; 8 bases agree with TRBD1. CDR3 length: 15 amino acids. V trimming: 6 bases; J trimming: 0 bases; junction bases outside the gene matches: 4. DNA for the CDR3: TGTGCCAGCAGCAAACAGGGGGGCTCCTACAATGAGCAGTTCTTC. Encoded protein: CASSKQGGSYNEQFF.

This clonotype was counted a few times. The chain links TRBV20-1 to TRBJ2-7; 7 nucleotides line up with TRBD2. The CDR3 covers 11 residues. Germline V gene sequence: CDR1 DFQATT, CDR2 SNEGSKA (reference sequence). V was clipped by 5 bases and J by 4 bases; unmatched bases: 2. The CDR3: CSALLAYEQYF. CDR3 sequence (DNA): TGCAGTGCTTTACTAGCGTACGAGCAGTACTTC.

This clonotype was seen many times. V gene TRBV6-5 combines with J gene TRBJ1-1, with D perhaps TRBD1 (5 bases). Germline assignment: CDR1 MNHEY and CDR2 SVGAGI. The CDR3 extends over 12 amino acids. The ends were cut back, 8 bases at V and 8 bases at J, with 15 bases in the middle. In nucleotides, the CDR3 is TGTGCCAGCGGACTCCAGGGAATAGAAGCTTTCTTT. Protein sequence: CASGLQGIEAFF.

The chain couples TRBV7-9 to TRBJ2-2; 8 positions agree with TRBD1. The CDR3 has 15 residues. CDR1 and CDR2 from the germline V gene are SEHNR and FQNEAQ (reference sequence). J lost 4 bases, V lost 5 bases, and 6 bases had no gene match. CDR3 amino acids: CASSTGGGGTGELFF. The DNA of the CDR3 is TGTGCCAGCAGCACAGGGGGAGGCGGCACCGGGGAGCTGTTTTTT.

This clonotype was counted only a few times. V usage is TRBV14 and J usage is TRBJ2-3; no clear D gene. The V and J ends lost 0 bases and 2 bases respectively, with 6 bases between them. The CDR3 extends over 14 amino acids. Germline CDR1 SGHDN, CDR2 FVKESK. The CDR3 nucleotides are TGTGCCAGCAGCCAAGACTCTCCCACAGATACGCAGTATTTT. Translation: CASSQDSPTDTQYF.

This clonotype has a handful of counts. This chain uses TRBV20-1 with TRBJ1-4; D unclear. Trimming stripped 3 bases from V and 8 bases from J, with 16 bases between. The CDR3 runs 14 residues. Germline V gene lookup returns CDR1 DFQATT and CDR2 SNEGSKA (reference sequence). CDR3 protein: CSARGFILGEKLFF. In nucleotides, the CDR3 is TGCAGTGCTAGGGGTTTTATCCTGGGCGAAAAACTGTTTTTT.

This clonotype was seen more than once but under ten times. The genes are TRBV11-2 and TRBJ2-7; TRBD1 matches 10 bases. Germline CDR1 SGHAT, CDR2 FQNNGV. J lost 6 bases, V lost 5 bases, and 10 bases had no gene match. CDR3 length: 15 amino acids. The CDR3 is CASSPLIGQGGEQYF. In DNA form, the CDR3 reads TGTGCCAGCAGCCCCTTGATAGGACAGGGGGGCGAGCAGTACTTC.